Listed below are T cell receptor beta chains from one sample, sequenced in a study of patients and donors after allogeneic stem cell transplantation. TCRdb reprocessed the RT-PCR reads with MiXCR, giving one entry per CDR3 protein. This table has approximately 140,000 distinct CDR3 sequences, roughly two fifths appearing once. The source material was blood, either unsorted or a sorted T cell fraction (not recorded which). The receptors derive from a human donor who was either an allogeneic HSCT recipient or a stem cell or donor lymphocyte infusion donor (not recorded which). It is not recorded whose cells these are; they may come from a transplant donor. Both conserved end residues are part of each CDR3. The D gene is left open where the match is weak. A row's size may be missing; if present it is once, few, many or a size class.

NA	TRBV3-1	NA	TRBJ2-5	CASTDLAGAQETQYF	TGTGCCAGCACCGACCTGGCGGGGGCGCAAGAGACCCAGTACTTC
NA	TRBV7-8	few	TRBJ2-4	CASSLGPKKNIQYF	TGTGCCAGCAGCTTAGGACCGAAGAAAAACATTCAGTACTTC
NA	TRBV27	few	TRBJ2-7	CASSSSSPARYEQYF	TGTGCCAGCAGTTCCTCCAGTCCTGCTCGCTACGAGCAGTACTTC
NA	TRBV12-3/TRBV12-4	NA	TRBJ1-2	CASSLRLQDVRF	TGTGCCAGCAGTTTAAGACTACAGGATGTTCGCTTC
NA	TRBV7-6	NA	TRBJ1-6	CASSLAVSGAQHSPLHF	TGTGCCAGCAGCTTAGCTGTTTCCGGGGCCCAGCATTCACCCCTCCACTTT
NA	TRBV27	NA	TRBJ2-5	CASTAPGQETQYF	TGTGCCAGCACCGCCCCGGGGCAAGAGACCCAGTACTTC
NA	TRBV12-3/TRBV12-4	NA	TRBJ1-1	CASSPGRVRNTEAFF	TGTGCCAGCAGTCCCGGCAGGGTAAGGAACACTGAAGCTTTCTTT
NA	TRBV5-1	many	TRBJ1-1	CASNQNGGGTEAFF	TGCGCCAGCAACCAAAATGGGGGAGGTACTGAAGCTTTCTTT
NA	TRBV12-3/TRBV12-4	NA	TRBJ2-3	CASSPDPIGSRTQYF	TGTGCCAGCAGCCCGGACCCTATAGGCTCCCGTACGCAGTATTTT
NA	TRBV6-6	NA	TRBJ2-4	CASSPGTVAKNIQYF	TGTGCCAGCAGCCCCGGGACTGTAGCCAAAAACATTCAGTACTTC
NA	TRBV29-1	NA	TRBJ1-2	CSGARGDYGYTF	TGCAGCGGGGCCCGGGGGGACTATGGCTACACCTTC
NA	TRBV27	few	TRBJ1-1	CASSFTAAVFTEAFF	TGTGCCAGCAGTTTCACCGCAGCGGTCTTCACTGAAGCTTTCTTT
TRBD1	TRBV20-1	NA	TRBJ1-4	CSARDHHRGSEKLFF	TGCAGTGCTAGAGACCACCACAGGGGGAGTGAAAAACTGTTTTTT
TRBD2	TRBV3-1	NA	TRBJ2-1	CASSQEGGIGYNEQFF	TGTGCCAGCAGCCAAGAGGGAGGGATCGGCTACAATGAGCAGTTCTTC
NA	TRBV6-6	few	TRBJ1-5	CASSSSSLNQPQHF	TGTGCCAGCAGTTCGAGCAGTCTCAATCAGCCCCAGCATTTT
NA	TRBV20-1	once	TRBJ1-2	CSAHGQVYGYTF	TGCAGTGCTCATGGACAAGTCTATGGCTACACCTTC
NA	TRBV6-5	NA	TRBJ1-1	CASSYLNLNTEAFF	TGTGCCAGCAGTTACCTAAACCTGAACACTGAAGCTTTCTTT
NA	TRBV7-2	NA	TRBJ1-2	CASSIKTGRSDYGYTF	TGTGCCAGCAGCATAAAGACAGGCCGCTCGGACTATGGCTACACCTTC
NA	TRBV12-3/TRBV12-4	NA	TRBJ1-1	CASTLGLPGTEAFF	TGTGCCAGCACCCTAGGGCTACCCGGCACTGAAGCTTTCTTT
NA	TRBV20-1	NA	TRBJ1-4	CSAGDQGEKLFF	TGCAGTGCTGGAGACCAGGGGGAAAAACTGTTTTTT
NA	TRBV12-3/TRBV12-4	few	TRBJ2-2	CASSFRGNTGELFF	TGTGCCAGCAGTTTCAGGGGGAACACCGGGGAGCTGTTTTTT
TRBD1	TRBV4-3	NA	TRBJ1-4	CASSQETGGDEKLFF	TGCGCCAGCAGCCAAGAGACAGGGGGGGATGAAAAACTGTTTTTT
TRBD1	TRBV12-3/TRBV12-4	NA	TRBJ1-2	CASSLKGAAYGYTF	TGTGCCAGCAGTTTAAAGGGGGCCGCCTATGGCTACACCTTC
NA	TRBV6-1	few	TRBJ1-5	CASSTTGGNLNQPQHF	TGTGCCAGCAGCACCACTGGAGGGAATCTCAATCAGCCCCAGCATTTT
NA	TRBV5-6	few	TRBJ1-2	CASSLMGFYGYTF	TGTGCCAGCAGCTTGATGGGCTTCTATGGCTACACCTTC
NA	TRBV15	once	TRBJ2-3	CATSRDVPPDTQYF	TGTGCCACCAGCAGAGATGTCCCCCCAGATACGCAGTATTTT
NA	TRBV7-3	NA	TRBJ1-1	CASSLTRQENTEAFF	TGTGCCAGCAGCTTAACTCGGCAGGAGAACACTGAAGCTTTCTTT
TRBD2	TRBV11-2	few	TRBJ2-2	CASSLILAGGRTGELFF	TGTGCCAGCAGCTTAATTCTAGCGGGAGGGAGGACCGGGGAGCTGTTTTTT
TRBD2	TRBV7-8	once	TRBJ2-3	CASSLGVAGGPSTDTQYF	TGTGCCAGCAGCTTAGGGGTAGCGGGGGGCCCTAGCACAGATACGCAGTATTTT
NA	TRBV9	NA	TRBJ2-5	CASSEGVDETQYF	TGTGCCAGCAGCGAGGGTGTCGACGAGACCCAGTACTTC
NA	TRBV3-1	few	TRBJ2-3	CASSQHFREDTQYF	TGTGCCAGCAGCCAACATTTCAGGGAGGATACGCAGTATTTT
TRBD1	TRBV10-3	NA	TRBJ2-3	CAISETGDRSYF	TGTGCCATCAGTGAAACAGGGGACCGTTCGTATTTT
TRBD1	TRBV12-3/TRBV12-4	few	TRBJ1-5	CASSPRTGKNQPQHF	TGTGCCAGCAGCCCCCGGACAGGGAAGAATCAGCCCCAGCATTTT
NA	TRBV6-1	few	TRBJ1-4	CASSVRSDEKLFF	TGTGCCAGCAGTGTCAGGTCCGATGAAAAACTGTTTTTT
NA	TRBV18	few	TRBJ1-6	CASSPPRAGNSPLHF	TGTGCCAGCTCACCACCTCGGGCAGGGAATTCACCCCTCCACTTT
TRBD1	TRBV12-3/TRBV12-4	NA	TRBJ1-6	CASKHASGTGDSPLHF	TGTGCCAGCAAACACGCGTCGGGGACAGGGGATTCACCCCTCCACTTT
NA	TRBV4-1	NA	TRBJ1-3	CASSQGLTGNTIYF	TGCGCCAGCAGCCAGGGCCTGACCGGAAACACCATATATTTT
NA	TRBV5-4	NA	TRBJ2-5	CASSSHTSGKTQYF	TGTGCCAGCAGCTCACATACTTCGGGAAAGACCCAGTACTTC
NA	TRBV9	NA	TRBJ1-1	CASSAQMNTEAFF	TGTGCCAGCAGCGCCCAGATGAACACTGAAGCTTTCTTT
NA	TRBV18	NA	TRBJ1-2	CASSPKELSNYGYTF	TGTGCCAGCTCACCAAAGGAACTATCTAACTATGGCTACACCTTC
NA	TRBV29-1	NA	TRBJ1-2	CSVGTAGGYTF	TGCAGCGTTGGGACAGCGGGGGGCTACACCTTC
NA	TRBV7-9	medium-sized	TRBJ1-1	CASSQGWPEAFF	TGTGCCAGCAGCCAGGGTTGGCCTGAAGCTTTCTTT
NA	TRBV20-1	NA	TRBJ1-5	CSASPHPGGGFWDQPQHF	TGCAGTGCTAGTCCACACCCGGGAGGGGGATTCTGGGATCAGCCCCAGCATTTT
NA	TRBV27	few	TRBJ1-1	CASSPEGGYRNTEAFF	TGTGCCAGCAGTCCCGAGGGGGGGTACCGGAACACTGAAGCTTTCTTT
TRBD1	TRBV27	NA	TRBJ1-5	CASSRGQGLNQPQHF	TGTGCCAGCAGCAGGGGACAGGGCCTTAATCAGCCCCAGCATTTT
NA	TRBV4-3	NA	TRBJ2-7	CASSQERTPYEQYF	TGCGCCAGCAGCCAAGAACGGACGCCCTACGAGCAGTACTTC
NA	TRBV20-1	NA	TRBJ1-5	CSARSSEWGNQPQHF	TGCAGTGCTAGGAGCTCAGAATGGGGCAATCAGCCCCAGCATTTT
NA	TRBV12-3/TRBV12-4	NA	TRBJ1-5	CASRGDGNQPQHF	TGTGCCAGCAGGGGTGACGGCAATCAGCCCCAGCATTTT
TRBD1	TRBV6-6	NA	TRBJ1-2	CASSYSNRGLSGYTF	TGTGCCAGCAGTTACTCGAACAGGGGGCTTAGTGGCTACACCTTC
NA	TRBV5-6	few	TRBJ2-7	CASSSTAYEQYF	TGTGCCAGCAGCTCGACAGCCTACGAGCAGTACTTC
NA	TRBV12-3/TRBV12-4	many	TRBJ1-5	CASSFKGPGSNQPQHF	TGTGCCAGCAGTTTCAAGGGGCCCGGGAGCAATCAGCCCCAGCATTTT
TRBD1	TRBV9	NA	TRBJ1-3	CASSVATGQGYGNTIYF	TGTGCCAGCAGCGTAGCTACGGGACAGGGGTATGGAAACACCATATATTTT
NA	TRBV28	NA	TRBJ1-5	CASSLRDGGQPQHF	TGTGCCAGCAGTCTGCGAGATGGCGGTCAGCCCCAGCATTTT
NA	TRBV7-9	few	TRBJ1-1	CASIPPGGEAFF	TGTGCCAGCATCCCACCGGGCGGAGAAGCTTTCTTT
NA	TRBV9	NA	TRBJ2-7	CASSVAAGLGYEQYF	TGTGCCAGCAGCGTAGCTGCGGGTTTGGGCTACGAGCAGTACTTC